This T cell receptor (beta chain) comes out of a study of T cell responses to AZD1222 COVID-19 vaccine. Whole-study results and caveats: Within unmutated variant regions lay the reported targets of nearly half of spike-specific TCRs. White British donors predominated, females outnumbered males, and clonal diversity was possibly underestimated.

A note on this clone: Its antigen is unknown.

Libraries were prepared by immunoSEQ multiplex PCR; TCRdb keeps only in-frame clonotypes and omits some of them. Of approximately 150,000 clones listed, around 89% are singletons. The junction had 3 bases not matched to a gene; V was cut back by 1 base and J by 5 bases. The CDR3 length is 16 residues. The germline gives CDR1 SGHTA, CDR2 FQGNSA. Specimen: peripheral blood, collected on day 0 of MenACWY control vaccination. The chain has TRBV7-2 and TRBJ2-3; 13 bases line up with TRBD2. The TCR was taken from an adult in good health. This CDR3 reads CASSLGTSGGGDTQYF. The CDR3 coding sequence is TGTGCCAGCAGCTTAGGGACTAGCGGGGGCGGAGATACGCAGTATTTT.